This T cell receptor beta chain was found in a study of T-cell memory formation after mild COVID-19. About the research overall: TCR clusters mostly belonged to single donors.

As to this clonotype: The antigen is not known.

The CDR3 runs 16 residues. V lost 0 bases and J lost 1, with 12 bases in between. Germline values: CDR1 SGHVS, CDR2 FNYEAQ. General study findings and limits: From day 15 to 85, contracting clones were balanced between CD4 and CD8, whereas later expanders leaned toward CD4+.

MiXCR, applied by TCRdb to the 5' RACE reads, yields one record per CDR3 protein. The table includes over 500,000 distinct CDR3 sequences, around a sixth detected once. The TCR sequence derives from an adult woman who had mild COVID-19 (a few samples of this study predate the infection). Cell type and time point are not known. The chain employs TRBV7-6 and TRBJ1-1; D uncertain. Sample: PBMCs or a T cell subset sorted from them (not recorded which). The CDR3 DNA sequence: TGTGCCAGCAGCTTAGCCTACAGCAACAGGAACACTGAAGCTTTCTTT. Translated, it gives CASSLAYSNRNTEAFF.